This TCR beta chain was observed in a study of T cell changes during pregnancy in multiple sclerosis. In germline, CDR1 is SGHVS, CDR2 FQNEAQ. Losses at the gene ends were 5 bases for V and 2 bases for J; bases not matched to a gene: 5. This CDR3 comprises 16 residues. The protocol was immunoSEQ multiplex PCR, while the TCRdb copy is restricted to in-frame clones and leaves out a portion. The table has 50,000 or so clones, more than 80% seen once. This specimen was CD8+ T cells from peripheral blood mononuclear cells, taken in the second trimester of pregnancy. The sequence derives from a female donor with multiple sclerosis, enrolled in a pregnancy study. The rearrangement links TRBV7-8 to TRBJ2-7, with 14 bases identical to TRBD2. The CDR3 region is CASSPTSGGATYEQYF. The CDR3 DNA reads TGTGCCAGCAGCCCGACTAGCGGGGGGGCAACCTACGAGCAGTACTTC.